The sequence of this T cell receptor beta chain was determined in a study of blood T cell repertoires in COVID-19. Individuals drawn from 24 US areas were roughly 18 to 95 years old. The V segment lost 5 bases and the J segment 7 bases; nucleotides outside the gene matches: 6. This CDR3 contains 14 residues. CDR1 and CDR2 (germline): SGHVS, FQNEAQ. The assay was immunoSEQ multiplex PCR, and TCRdb's table has in-frame clones only and misses some. The sample includes around 290,000 clones, 75% to 95% of them seen just once. This receptor was identified in a woman younger than 45 who had recovered from COVID-19. This rearrangement joins TRBV7-8 to TRBJ1-2; 11 positions match TRBD1. The sequencing input was PBMCs or T cells enriched from blood (not recorded which). The CDR3 region has the DNA TGTGCCAGCAGCCGGGGACAGGGGGATTTTGGCTACACCTTC. Protein: CASSRGQGDFGYTF.